This is a list of T cell receptor beta chains from one sample in a study of shared clonotypes between healthy human individuals. Profiled with immunoSEQ multiplex PCR; TCRdb holds only in-frame clones, not every one. The data show about 1.4 million clones, roughly 97% seen once. Material for sequencing was naive CD4+ T cells sorted from blood. The receptors here all came from a man under 40 in good health. The CDR3 runs from the conserved cysteine through the conserved F or W. The D gene is left open where the match is weak.

V gene: TRBV19; J gene: TRBJ2-1; D gene: TRBD2; CDR3 protein: CASRTSGRWGEQFF; CDR3 DNA: TGTGCCAGTAGGACTAGCGGGAGATGGGGTGAGCAGTTCTTC
V gene: TRBV7-3; J gene: TRBJ2-7; D gene: TRBD2; CDR3 protein: CASSLPKLAGGTHEQYF; CDR3 DNA: TGTGCCAGCAGCTTACCCAAACTAGCGGGAGGGACCCACGAGCAGTACTTC
V gene: TRBV6-6; J gene: TRBJ2-1; D gene: -; CDR3 protein: CASSYRDGAYNEQFF; CDR3 DNA: TGTGCCAGCAGTTATCGGGACGGGGCCTACAATGAGCAGTTCTTC
V gene: TRBV11-2; J gene: TRBJ1-4; D gene: -; CDR3 protein: CASSLRRTNEKLFF; CDR3 DNA: TGTGCCAGCAGCTTAAGACGGACTAATGAAAAACTGTTTTTT
V gene: TRBV18; J gene: TRBJ1-2; D gene: TRBD1; CDR3 protein: CASSGQGNYGYTF; CDR3 DNA: TGTGCCAGCTCAGGACAGGGCAACTATGGCTACACCTTC
V gene: TRBV25-1; J gene: TRBJ1-6; D gene: -; CDR3 protein: CASSEIGTWGRVGPLHF; CDR3 DNA: TGTGCCAGCAGCGAAATTGGGACTTGGGGGCGGGTCGGTCCCCTCCACTTT
V gene: TRBV28; J gene: TRBJ2-1; D gene: TRBD2; CDR3 protein: CASSFPAGKYNEQFF; CDR3 DNA: TGTGCCAGCAGTTTCCCAGCGGGGAAATACAATGAGCAGTTCTTC
V gene: TRBV10-3; J gene: TRBJ2-3; D gene: TRBD2; CDR3 protein: CAIRALAGAADTQYF; CDR3 DNA: TGTGCCATCAGGGCCCTAGCGGGAGCGGCAGATACGCAGTATTTT
V gene: TRBV9; J gene: TRBJ2-5; D gene: TRBD2; CDR3 protein: CASSPRLAGIQETQYF; CDR3 DNA: TGTGCCAGCAGCCCGAGACTAGCGGGGATCCAAGAGACCCAGTACTTC
V gene: TRBV28; J gene: TRBJ1-2; D gene: -; CDR3 protein: CASSSLRGALRSTF; CDR3 DNA: TGTGCCAGCAGCTCGCTACGGGGGGCCCTGAGATCCACCTTC
V gene: TRBV7-9; J gene: TRBJ2-7; D gene: TRBD2; CDR3 protein: CASSLRTSGSIHEQYF; CDR3 DNA: TGTGCCAGCAGCCTCCGGACTAGCGGGAGTATCCACGAGCAGTACTTC
V gene: TRBV6-1; J gene: TRBJ1-2; D gene: TRBD1; CDR3 protein: CASRTTGSHGYTF; CDR3 DNA: TGTGCCAGCAGGACGACAGGGAGCCATGGCTACACCTTC
V gene: TRBV11-3; J gene: TRBJ2-3; D gene: TRBD2; CDR3 protein: CASSLGTSGSIGTQYF; CDR3 DNA: TGTGCCAGCAGCTTGGGGACTAGCGGGAGTATCGGTACGCAGTATTTT
V gene: TRBV5-8; J gene: TRBJ1-2; D gene: -; CDR3 protein: CASSLRALGDYGYTF; CDR3 DNA: TGTGCCAGCAGCTTAAGGGCCCTGGGGGACTATGGCTACACCTTC
V gene: TRBV19; J gene: TRBJ2-3; D gene: TRBD2; CDR3 protein: CASSVGRERRDTQYF; CDR3 DNA: TGTGCCAGTAGCGTAGGGCGGGAGAGGAGAGATACGCAGTATTTT